This is a list of T cell receptor beta chains from one sample in a study of T cell responses to AZD1222 COVID-19 vaccine. Using immunoSEQ multiplex PCR, the repertoire was profiled, and TCRdb retains in-frame clones only, with some absent. The sample lists about 130,000 clones; about 88% were seen once. The sequencing here drew on peripheral blood, taken on day 0 of AZD1222 vaccination. The receptors derive from an adult in good health. The conserved cysteine and the conserved F or W are not part of the CDR3 here.

j_call v_call cdr3_aa
TRBJ2-3 TRBV15 ATSRTGGNTDTQY
TRBJ1-3 TRBV9 ASSAGSGAAGNTIY
TRBJ1-1 TRBV14 ASSRPQGADTEAF
TRBJ1-2 TRBV5-1 ASSSGTGGWGYT
TRBJ2-7 TRBV7-2 ASSFQGWREQY
TRBJ2-5 TRBV2 ASSGGPGGETQY
TRBJ1-1 TRBV5-1 ASSLQGQNTEAF
TRBJ1-1 TRBV5-1 ASRGGQGIDEAF
TRBJ2-4 TRBV5-5 ASSGPGTSIENIQY
TRBJ2-7 TRBV24-1 ATSSGSPYEQY
TRBJ1-5 TRBV6-5 ASSSRVFGGQPQH
TRBJ2-7 TRBV4-3 ASSQDRRTGNSYEQY
TRBJ1-1 TRBV6-4 ASRDSWNTEAF
TRBJ1-1 TRBV28 ASSTGNTEAF
TRBJ1-5 TRBV25-1 ASSVTIRDRGEGG
TRBJ1-2 TRBV27 ASSMGWAPSYGYT
TRBJ2-2 TRBV7-3 ASSLTLAGAGDGELF
TRBJ2-2 TRBV27 ASSTRDGTGELF
TRBJ1-6 TRBV4-1 ASSQGAGVGSPLH
TRBJ1-3 TRBV11-2 ASSLALGQFGNTIY
TRBJ2-7 TRBV4-3 ASSQGYPGQPYEQY
TRBJ2-1 TRBV10-3 AIRDTGTSGNNEQF
TRBJ2-1 TRBV13 ASSPGLANEQF
TRBJ2-5 TRBV2 ASSSRLAGSQETQY
TRBJ1-2 TRBV7-9 ASSLLYGYT
TRBJ1-5 TRBV18 ASSPPSNQPQH
TRBJ1-2 TRBV5-1 ASSLADRAYGYT
TRBJ2-2 TRBV10-3 AISELAGGTGELF
TRBJ1-1 TRBV3-1/TRBV3-2 ASSYGNGYTEAF
TRBJ1-4 TRBV12-3/TRBV12-4 ASSFARGKLF
TRBJ2-5 TRBV5-1 ASSLSEWGETQY
TRBJ2-2 TRBV5-1 ASSLVGAAGELF
TRBJ1-6 TRBV12-3/TRBV12-4 ASSVDRNLPLH
TRBJ2-2 TRBV9 ASSVGGHSNTGELF
TRBJ2-7 TRBV28 ASSLGDNGKYEQY
TRBJ2-7 TRBV7-9 ASSSQTSGSTRWY
TRBJ2-5 TRBV6-5 ASSYFSESGGETQY
TRBJ1-5 TRBV6-5 ASKGPGRQPQH
TRBJ1-3 TRBV23-1 ASSQNTGGSGNTIY
TRBJ2-3 TRBV2 ASSAGLPLTDTQY
TRBJ2-7 TRBV11-2 ASSLDPGRGH
TRBJ2-7 TRBV7-7 ASSLAAGTGVSEQY
TRBJ2-1 TRBV6-4 ASSDSTGDEQF
TRBJ2-5 TRBV19 ASNNDRFETQY
TRBJ2-6 TRBV27 ASSARRGRSGANVLT
TRBJ2-6 TRBV27 ASRPRQVLSGANVLT
TRBJ1-1 TRBV7-2 ASSQTVEAF
TRBJ2-3 TRBV6-5 ASSLTGVTDTQY
TRBJ2-2 TRBV14 ASSRNRNTGELF
TRBJ1-6 TRBV7-9 ASSSSRQRNLSPLH
TRBJ2-6 TRBV30 AWSVSGANVLT
TRBJ1-4 TRBV18 ASSRSDATNEKLF
TRBJ2-1 TRBV10-2 ASSEPPRRSNNEQF
TRBJ1-6 TRBV28 ASRLQGNPNSPLH
TRBJ1-1 TRBV28 ASVGGRGATEAF